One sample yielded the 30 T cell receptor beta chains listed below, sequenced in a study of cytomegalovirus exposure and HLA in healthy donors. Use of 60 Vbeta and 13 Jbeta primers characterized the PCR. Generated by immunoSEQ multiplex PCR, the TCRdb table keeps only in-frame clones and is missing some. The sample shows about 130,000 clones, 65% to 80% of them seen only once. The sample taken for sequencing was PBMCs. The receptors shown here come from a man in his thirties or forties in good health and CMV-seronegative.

This chain's CDR3 is CATSINYNEKLFF. The CDR3 DNA reads as TGTGCCACCAGCATAAACTATAATGAAAAACTGTTTTTT. The V gene is TRBV15, the J gene TRBJ1-4; D unresolved. The CDR3 loop spans 13 amino acids. The V end lost 4 bases, the J end lost 4 bases, and 7 bases lay between the germline ends. Germline V CDR1 and CDR2: LNHNV, YYDKDF (reference sequence).

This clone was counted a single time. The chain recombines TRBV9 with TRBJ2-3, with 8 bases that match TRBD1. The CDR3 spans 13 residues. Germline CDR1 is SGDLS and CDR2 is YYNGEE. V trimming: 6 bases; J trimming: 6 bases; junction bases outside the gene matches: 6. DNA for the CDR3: TGTGCCAGCACGGGGACAGGATGGGATACGCAGTATTTT. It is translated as CASTGTGWDTQYF. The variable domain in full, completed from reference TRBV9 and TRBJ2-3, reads DSGVTQTPKHLITATGQRVTLRCSPRSGDLSVYWYQQSLDQGLQFLIQYYNGEERAKGNILERFSAQQFPDLHSELNLSSLELGDSALYFCASTGTGWDTQYFGPGTRLTVL.

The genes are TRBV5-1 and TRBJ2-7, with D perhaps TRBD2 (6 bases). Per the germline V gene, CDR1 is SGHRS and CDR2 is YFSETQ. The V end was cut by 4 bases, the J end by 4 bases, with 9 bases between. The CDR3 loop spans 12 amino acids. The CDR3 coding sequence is TGCGCCAGCAGCGTCCGGGGGTACGAGCAGTACTTC. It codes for CASSVRGYEQYF.

The CDR3, as DNA: TGTGCCAGCAGCTTGGGACTAGCGGGATGGGAGACCCAGTACTTC. Its translation is CASSLGLAGWETQYF. This chain joins TRBV13 and TRBJ2-5; 13 bases map to TRBD2. The CDR3 is 15 residues long. Germline CDR1 is PRHDT and CDR2 is FYEKMQ (reference sequence). Losses at the gene ends were 3 bases for V and 5 bases for J; bases not matched to a gene: 3. Full variable domain (missing parts from reference TRBV13 and TRBJ2-5): AAGVIQSPRHLIKEKRETATLKCYPIPRHDTVYWYQQGPGQDPQFLISFYEKMQSDKGSIPDRFSAQQFSDYHSELNMSSLELGDSALYFCASSLGLAGWETQYFGPGTRLLVL.

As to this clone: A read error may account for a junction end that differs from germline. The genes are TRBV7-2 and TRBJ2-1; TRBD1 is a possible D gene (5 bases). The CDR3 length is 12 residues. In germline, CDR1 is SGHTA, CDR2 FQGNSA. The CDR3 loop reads CASSLIRTGWVF. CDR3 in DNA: TGTGCCAGCAGCTTAATTCGCACAGGCTGGGTCTTC.

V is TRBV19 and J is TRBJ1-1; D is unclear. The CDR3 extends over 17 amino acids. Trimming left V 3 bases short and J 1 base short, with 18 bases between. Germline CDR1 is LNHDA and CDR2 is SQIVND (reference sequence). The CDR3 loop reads CASSIKNWAGENTEAFF. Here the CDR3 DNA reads TGTGCCAGTAGTATTAAAAACTGGGCCGGGGAGAACACTGAAGCTTTCTTT.

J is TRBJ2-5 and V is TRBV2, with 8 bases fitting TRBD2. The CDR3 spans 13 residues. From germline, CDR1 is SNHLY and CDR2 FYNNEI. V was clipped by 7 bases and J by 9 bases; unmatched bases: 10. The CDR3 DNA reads TGTGCCAGCATTGGACTAGCCGTGGGGGCCCAGTACTTC. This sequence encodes CASIGLAVGAQYF.

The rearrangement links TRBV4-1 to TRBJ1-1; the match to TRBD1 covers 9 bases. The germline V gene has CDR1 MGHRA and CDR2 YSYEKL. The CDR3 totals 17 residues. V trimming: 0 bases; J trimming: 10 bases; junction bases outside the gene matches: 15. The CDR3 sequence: CASSQDTLVGTGFRAFF. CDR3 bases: TGCGCCAGCAGCCAAGATACATTGGTGGGGACAGGGTTCCGAGCTTTCTTT.

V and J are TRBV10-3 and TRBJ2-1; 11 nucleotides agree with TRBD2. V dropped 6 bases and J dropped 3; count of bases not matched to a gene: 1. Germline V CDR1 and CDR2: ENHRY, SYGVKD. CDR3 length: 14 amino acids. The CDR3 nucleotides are TGTGCCATCAGGGGGACTAGCGGCTACAATGAGCAGTTCTTC. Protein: CAIRGTSGYNEQFF.

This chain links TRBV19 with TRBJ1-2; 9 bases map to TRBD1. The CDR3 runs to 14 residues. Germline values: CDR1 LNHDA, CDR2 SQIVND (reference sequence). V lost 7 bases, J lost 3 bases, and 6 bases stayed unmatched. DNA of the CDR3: TGTGCCAGTACGAAAACAGGGGGCGACTATGGCTACACCTTC. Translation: CASTKTGGDYGYTF.

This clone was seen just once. CDR3 bases: TGTGCCAGCATTACAGCGCGAGTAGCGCACCTACGGAGCTCCTACAATGAGCAGTTCTTC. As protein: CASITARVAHLRSSYNEQFF. The V call is TRBV28, the J call TRBJ2-1; tentative D call: TRBD2 (5 bases). V was trimmed by 7 bases and J by 0 bases, leaving 28 bases between them. Germline values: CDR1 MDHEN, CDR2 SYDVKM. This CDR3 contains 20 residues.

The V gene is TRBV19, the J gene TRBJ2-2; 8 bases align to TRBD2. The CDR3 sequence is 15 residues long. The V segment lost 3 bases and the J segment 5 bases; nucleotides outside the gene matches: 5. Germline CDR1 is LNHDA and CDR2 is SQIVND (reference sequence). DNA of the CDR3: TGTGCCAGTAGTATCGGGCTAGCGGGTACCGGGGAGCTGTTTTTT. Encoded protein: CASSIGLAGTGELFF.

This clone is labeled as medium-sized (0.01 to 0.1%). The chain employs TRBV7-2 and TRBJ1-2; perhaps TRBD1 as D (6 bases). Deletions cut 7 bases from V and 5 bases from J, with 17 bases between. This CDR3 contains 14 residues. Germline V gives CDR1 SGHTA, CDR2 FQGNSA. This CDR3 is CASTPGGSAYGYTF. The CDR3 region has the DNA TGTGCCAGCACCCCGGGGGGCAGCGCGTATGGCTACACCTTC.

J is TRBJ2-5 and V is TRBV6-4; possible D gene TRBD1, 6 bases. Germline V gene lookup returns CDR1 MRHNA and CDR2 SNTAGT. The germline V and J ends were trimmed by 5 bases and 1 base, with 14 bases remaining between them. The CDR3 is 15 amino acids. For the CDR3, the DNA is TGTGCCAGCAGTCGTATACAGGGACCCCAAGAGACCCAGTACTTC. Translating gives CASSRIQGPQETQYF.

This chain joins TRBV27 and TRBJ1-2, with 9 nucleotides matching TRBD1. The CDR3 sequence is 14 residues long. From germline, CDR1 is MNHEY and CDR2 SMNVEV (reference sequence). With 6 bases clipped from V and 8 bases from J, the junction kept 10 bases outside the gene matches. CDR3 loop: CASRSRDRAGGYTF. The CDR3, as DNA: TGTGCCAGCAGGTCCCGGGACAGGGCGGGCGGCTACACCTTC.

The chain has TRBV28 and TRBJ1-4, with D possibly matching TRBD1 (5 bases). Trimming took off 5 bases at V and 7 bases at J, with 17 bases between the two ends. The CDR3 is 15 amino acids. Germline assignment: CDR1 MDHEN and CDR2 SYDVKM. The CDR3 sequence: CASSPRGARGEKLFF. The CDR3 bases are TGTGCCAGCAGTCCCCGCGGGGCGAGAGGTGAAAAACTGTTTTTT.

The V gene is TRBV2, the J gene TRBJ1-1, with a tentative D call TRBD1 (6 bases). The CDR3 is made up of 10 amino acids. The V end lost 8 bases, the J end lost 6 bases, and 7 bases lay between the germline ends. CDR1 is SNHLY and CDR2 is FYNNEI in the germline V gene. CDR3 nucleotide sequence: TGTGCCAGCGGGGGCTCTGAAGCTTTCTTT. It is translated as CASGGSEAFF.

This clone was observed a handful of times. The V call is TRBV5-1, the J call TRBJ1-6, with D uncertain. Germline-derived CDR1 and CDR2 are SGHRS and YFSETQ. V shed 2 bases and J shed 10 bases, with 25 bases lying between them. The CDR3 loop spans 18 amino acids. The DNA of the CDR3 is TGCGCCAGCAGCTTATACGAATCCGGCATCAGAACGGGGTCACCCCTCCACTTT. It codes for CASSLYESGIRTGSPLHF.

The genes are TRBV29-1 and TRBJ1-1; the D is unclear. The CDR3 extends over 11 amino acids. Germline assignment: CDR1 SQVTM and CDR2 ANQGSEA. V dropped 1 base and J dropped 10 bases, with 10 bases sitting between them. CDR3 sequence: CSVEGPEGAFF. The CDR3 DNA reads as TGCAGCGTTGAAGGACCCGAGGGAGCTTTCTTT.

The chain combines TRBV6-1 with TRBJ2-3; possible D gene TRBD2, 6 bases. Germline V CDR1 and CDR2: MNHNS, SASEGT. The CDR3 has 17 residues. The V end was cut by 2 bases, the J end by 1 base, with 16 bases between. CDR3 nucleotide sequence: TGTGCCAGCAGTGAATACCTCGCGGGGCTCGGCACAGATACGCAGTATTTT. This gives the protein CASSEYLAGLGTDTQYF.

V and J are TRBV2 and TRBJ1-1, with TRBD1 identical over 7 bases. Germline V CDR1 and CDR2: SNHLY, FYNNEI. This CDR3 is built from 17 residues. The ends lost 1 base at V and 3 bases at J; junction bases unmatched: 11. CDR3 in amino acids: CASSEVVGTGDDTEAFF. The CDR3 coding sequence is TGTGCCAGCAGTGAAGTAGTAGGTACAGGGGACGACACTGAAGCTTTCTTT.

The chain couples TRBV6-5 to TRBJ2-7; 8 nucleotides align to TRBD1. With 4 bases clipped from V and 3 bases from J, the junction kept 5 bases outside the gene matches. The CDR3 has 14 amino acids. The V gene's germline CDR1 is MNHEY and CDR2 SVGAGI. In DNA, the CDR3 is TGTGCCAGCAGTTCCTGGACAGGGAGCTACGAGCAGTACTTC. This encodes CASSSWTGSYEQYF.

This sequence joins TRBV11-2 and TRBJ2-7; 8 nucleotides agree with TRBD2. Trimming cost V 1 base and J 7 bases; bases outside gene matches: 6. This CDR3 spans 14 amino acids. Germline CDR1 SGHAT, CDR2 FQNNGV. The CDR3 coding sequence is TGTGCCAGCAGCTTAGCGGGAGGGCCTTGGGAGCAGTACTTC. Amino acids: CASSLAGGPWEQYF.

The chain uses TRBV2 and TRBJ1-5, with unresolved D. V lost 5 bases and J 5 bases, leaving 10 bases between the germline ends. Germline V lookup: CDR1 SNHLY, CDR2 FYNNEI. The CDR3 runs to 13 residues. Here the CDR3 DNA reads TGTGCCAGCAGTTCGGAGCGGGATCAGCCCCAGCATTTT. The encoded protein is CASSSERDQPQHF.

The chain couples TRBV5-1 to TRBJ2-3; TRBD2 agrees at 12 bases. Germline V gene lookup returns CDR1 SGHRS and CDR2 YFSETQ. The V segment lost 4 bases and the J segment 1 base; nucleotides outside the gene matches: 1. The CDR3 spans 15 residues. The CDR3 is CASSPSGRGTDTQYF. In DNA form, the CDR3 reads TGCGCCAGCAGCCCTAGCGGGAGGGGCACAGATACGCAGTATTTT.

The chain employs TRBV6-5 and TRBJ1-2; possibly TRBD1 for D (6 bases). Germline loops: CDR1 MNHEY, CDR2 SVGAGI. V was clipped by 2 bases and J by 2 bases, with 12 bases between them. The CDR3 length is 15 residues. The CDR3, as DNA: TGTGCCAGCAGTTACGGGGGCTCCCCAAACTATGGCTACACCTTC. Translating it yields CASSYGGSPNYGYTF.

The CDR3 reads CASSVRGAGSSGSFPDTQYF. CDR3 coding DNA: TGTGCCAGCAGCGTAAGAGGCGCAGGGTCTAGCGGGAGTTTTCCAGATACGCAGTATTTT. The chain joins TRBV9 to TRBJ2-3, with 10 bases aligning to TRBD2. The CDR3 has 20 amino acids. Unmatched junction bases numbered 18, after V lost 1 base and J lost 4 bases. Germline CDR1 is SGDLS and CDR2 is YYNGEE.

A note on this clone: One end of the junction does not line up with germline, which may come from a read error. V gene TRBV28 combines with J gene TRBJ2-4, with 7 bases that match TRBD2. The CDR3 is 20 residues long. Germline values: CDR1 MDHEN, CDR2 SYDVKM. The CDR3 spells CASSGAGEGTTATPKNSQYF. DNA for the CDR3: TGTGCCAGCAGTGGGGCGGGGGAGGGGACGACGGCGACTCCCAAAAACAGTCAGTACTTC. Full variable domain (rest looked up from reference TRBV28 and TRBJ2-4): DVKVTQSSRYLVKRTGEKVFLECVQDMDHENMFWYRQDPGLGLRLIYFSYDVKMKEKGDIPEGYSVSREKKERFSLILESASTNQTSMYLCASSGAGEGTTATPKNSQYFGAGTRLSVL.

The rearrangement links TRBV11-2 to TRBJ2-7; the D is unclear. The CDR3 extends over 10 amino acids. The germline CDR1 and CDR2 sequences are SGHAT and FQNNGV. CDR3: CSRSTYEQYF. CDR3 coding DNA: TGTTCCCGCAGTACCTACGAGCAGTACTTC.

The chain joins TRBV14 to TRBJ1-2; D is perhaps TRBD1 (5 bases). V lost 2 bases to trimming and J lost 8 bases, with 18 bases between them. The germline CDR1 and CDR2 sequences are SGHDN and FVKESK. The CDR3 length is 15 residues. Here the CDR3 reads CASSQFSLRDKGYTF. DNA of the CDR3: TGTGCCAGCAGCCAATTCTCTCTCAGGGATAAAGGCTACACCTTC.